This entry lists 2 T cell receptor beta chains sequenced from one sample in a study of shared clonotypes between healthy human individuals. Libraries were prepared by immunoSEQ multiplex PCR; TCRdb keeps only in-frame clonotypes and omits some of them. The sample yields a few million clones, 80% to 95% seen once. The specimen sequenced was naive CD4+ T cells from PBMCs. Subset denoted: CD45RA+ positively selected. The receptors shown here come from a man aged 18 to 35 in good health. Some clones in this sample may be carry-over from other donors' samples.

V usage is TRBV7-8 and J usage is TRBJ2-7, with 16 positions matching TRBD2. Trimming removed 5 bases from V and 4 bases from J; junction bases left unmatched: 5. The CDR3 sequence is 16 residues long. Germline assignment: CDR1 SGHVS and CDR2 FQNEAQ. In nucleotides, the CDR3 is TGTGCCAGCAGCAGGGGACTAGCGGGAGGGCCGTACGAGCAGTACTTC. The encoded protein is CASSRGLAGGPYEQYF.

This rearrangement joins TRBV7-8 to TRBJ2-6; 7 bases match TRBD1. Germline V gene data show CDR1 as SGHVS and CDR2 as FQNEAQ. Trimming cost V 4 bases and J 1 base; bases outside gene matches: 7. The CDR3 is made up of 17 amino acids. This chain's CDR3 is CASSSPGQQSGANVLTF. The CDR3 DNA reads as TGTGCCAGCAGCTCCCCGGGACAGCAATCTGGGGCCAACGTCCTGACTTTC.